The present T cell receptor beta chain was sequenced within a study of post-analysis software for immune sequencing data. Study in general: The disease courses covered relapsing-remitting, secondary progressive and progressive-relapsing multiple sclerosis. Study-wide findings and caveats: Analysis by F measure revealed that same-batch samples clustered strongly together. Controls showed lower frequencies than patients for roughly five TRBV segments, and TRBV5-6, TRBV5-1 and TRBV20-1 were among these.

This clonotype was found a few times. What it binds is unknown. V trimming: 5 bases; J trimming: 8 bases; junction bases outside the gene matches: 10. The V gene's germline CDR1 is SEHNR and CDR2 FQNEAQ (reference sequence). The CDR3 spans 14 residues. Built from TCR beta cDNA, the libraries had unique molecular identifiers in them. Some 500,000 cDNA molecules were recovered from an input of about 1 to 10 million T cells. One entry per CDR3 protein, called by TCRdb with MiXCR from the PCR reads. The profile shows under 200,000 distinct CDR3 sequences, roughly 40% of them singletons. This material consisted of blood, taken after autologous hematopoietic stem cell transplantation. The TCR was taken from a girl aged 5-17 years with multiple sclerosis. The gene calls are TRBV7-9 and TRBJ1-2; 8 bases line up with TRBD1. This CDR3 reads CASSNWTGRGGYTF. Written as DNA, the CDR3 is TGTGCCAGCAGCAATTGGACAGGGCGTGGGGGCTACACCTTC. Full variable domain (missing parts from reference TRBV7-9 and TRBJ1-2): DTGVSQNPRHKITKRGQNVTFRCDPISEHNRLYWYRQTLGQGPEFLTYFQNEAQLEKSRLLSDRFSAERPKGSFSTLEIQRTEQGDSAMYLCASSNWTGRGGYTFGSGTRLTVV.